Following are 22 T cell receptor beta chains from one sample sequenced in a study of OX40 agonist ivuxolimab in advanced cancers. Produced via immunoSEQ multiplex PCR; TCRdb's table is partial and in-frame only. The table has some 81,000 clones, over 75% seen once; the top ten hold approximately 0.6%. This specimen consisted of CD4+ or CD8+ T cells sorted from blood, obtained in a trial of the OX40 agonist ivuxolimab. These receptors were collected from an adult with an advanced solid tumor such as melanoma, head and neck, liver or kidney cancer.

The genes are TRBV6-5 and TRBJ2-7; the match to TRBD1 covers 9 bases. The CDR3 covers 15 residues. Losses at the gene ends were 5 bases for V and 3 bases for J; bases not matched to a gene: 8. Germline V CDR1 and CDR2: MNHEY, SVGAGI. DNA of the CDR3: TGTGCCAGCAGTCCTATCCTGACAGGGGGCTACGAGCAGTACTTC. Translated, it gives CASSPILTGGYEQYF.

The chain recombines TRBV18 with TRBJ2-1; 7 bases are a match to TRBD2. The CDR3 is 13 amino acids. Germline values: CDR1 KGHSH, CDR2 LQKENI. V dropped 2 bases and J dropped 7; count of bases not matched to a gene: 2. The CDR3 protein is CASSPGRANEQFF. For the CDR3, the DNA is TGTGCCAGCTCACCAGGGAGGGCTAATGAGCAGTTCTTC.

CDR3 in DNA: TGTGCCAGTAGTATAGAGGGAGGGAGGGGATCTTGGCAGCCCCAGCATTTT. Translation gives CASSIEGGRGSWQPQHF. V gene TRBV19 combines with J gene TRBJ1-5; perhaps TRBD1 as D (5 bases). From germline, CDR1 is LNHDA and CDR2 SQIVND (reference sequence). The CDR3 has 17 residues. V lost 0 bases, J lost 7 bases, and 19 bases lay in between.

The chain employs TRBV5-4 and TRBJ1-4, with 9 bases lining up with TRBD1. The CDR3 contains 14 residues. Trimming took 4 bases from V and 6 from J; bases not matched to a gene: 4. The V gene's germline CDR1 is SGHNT and CDR2 YYREEE (reference sequence). CDR3 loop: CASSHRDRDEKLFF. In DNA form, the CDR3 reads TGTGCCAGCAGCCACCGGGACAGGGATGAAAAACTGTTTTTT.

The chain employs TRBV9 and TRBJ2-3; 11 nucleotides agree with TRBD2. The CDR3 loop spans 17 amino acids. The germline V gene has CDR1 SGDLS and CDR2 YYNGEE. Losses at the gene ends were 0 bases for V and 7 bases for J; bases not matched to a gene: 10. The CDR3 sequence is CASSVALAGAGGYTQYF. CDR3 in DNA: TGTGCCAGCAGCGTAGCACTAGCGGGGGCCGGGGGGTATACGCAGTATTTT. The whole variable domain, filled in from reference TRBV9 and TRBJ2-3, reads DSGVTQTPKHLITATGQRVTLRCSPRSGDLSVYWYQQSLDQGLQFLIQYYNGEERAKGNILERFSAQQFPDLHSELNLSSLELGDSALYFCASSVALAGAGGYTQYFGPGTRLTVL.

This clone has a handful of counts. The chain couples TRBV2 to TRBJ1-4; 7 positions match TRBD1. The CDR3 is 14 amino acids. J gave up 5 bases and V 4 bases, and 4 bases lay outside the gene matches. From germline, CDR1 is SNHLY and CDR2 FYNNEI. The CDR3 coding sequence is TGTGCCAGCAGTGCTGGGACAGCAAATGAAAAACTGTTTTTT. It specifies CASSAGTANEKLFF.

There are a few counts of this clone. This rearrangement joins TRBV7-9 to TRBJ2-3; 7 bases are shared with TRBD1. The CDR3 length is 14 residues. Germline V gene data show CDR1 as SEHNR and CDR2 as FQNEAQ (reference sequence). V was clipped by 4 bases and J by 4 bases; unmatched bases: 5. CDR3 in DNA: TGTGCCAGCAGCTGGTACAGGGGCCCAGATACGCAGTATTTT. Translation gives CASSWYRGPDTQYF.

The genes are TRBV10-3 and TRBJ2-3; D gene ambiguous. CDR1 ENHRY and CDR2 SYGVKD come from the germline V gene. The CDR3 extends over 18 amino acids. V was pared by 3 bases and J by 0 bases, with 19 bases between. CDR3 residues: CAISDTRAEDPSTDTQYF. The CDR3 DNA reads as TGTGCCATCAGTGATACCCGAGCCGAAGACCCGAGCACAGATACGCAGTATTTT.

To note about this clone: Other DNA sequences in the same sample also yield this CDR3. The genes are TRBV11-2 and TRBJ2-5; D is ambiguous. This CDR3 has 11 amino acids. CDR1 and CDR2 from the germline V gene are SGHAT and FQNNGV. Deletions cut 3 bases from V and 5 bases from J, with 4 bases between. The CDR3 DNA sequence: TGTGCCAGCAGCTTGGTGGAGACCCAGTACTTC. Its translation: CASSLVETQYF.

The V gene is TRBV5-4, the J gene TRBJ2-1; D is tentatively TRBD1 or TRBD2 (5 bases each). The CDR3 totals 16 residues. Germline CDR1 is SGHNT and CDR2 is YYREEE (reference sequence). Trimming removed 6 bases at V and 0 bases at J, with 16 bases between. CDR3 protein: CASTIGTASSYNEQFF. CDR3 in DNA: TGTGCCAGCACCATCGGGACCGCGAGCTCCTACAATGAGCAGTTCTTC.

The chain couples TRBV2 to TRBJ1-3; 10 nucleotides match TRBD1. The length of the CDR3 is 15 residues. In germline, CDR1 is SNHLY, CDR2 FYNNEI. Losses at the gene ends were 6 bases for V and 3 bases for J; bases not matched to a gene: 5. The CDR3 here is CASRRQGADGNTIYF. The DNA of the CDR3 is TGTGCCAGCAGGAGACAGGGGGCTGATGGAAACACCATATATTTT.

J is TRBJ1-3 and V is TRBV9; D perhaps matches TRBD1 (6 bases). Between the trimmed V and J ends, which lost 2 bases and 4 bases, there was a span of 16 bases. The CDR3 loop spans 16 amino acids. Germline V gene sequence: CDR1 SGDLS, CDR2 YYNGEE. The CDR3 nucleotides read TGTGCCAGCAGCGTCGCAGCAGGGGAAGCGGGAAACACCATATATTTT. As protein: CASSVAAGEAGNTIYF.

This clone was detected only a few times. V gene TRBV14 combines with J gene TRBJ2-3, with D maybe TRBD2 (7 bases). Trimming pared 3 bases from V and 2 bases from J, leaving 12 bases between. Germline lookup yields CDR1 SGHDN and CDR2 FVKESK. There are 15 residues in the CDR3. The CDR3 bases are TGTGCCAGCAGCCAGGCGGGGGCCCTCACAGATACGCAGTATTTT. As protein: CASSQAGALTDTQYF.

The chain joins TRBV7-9 to TRBJ1-1; 10 positions agree with TRBD1. Germline values: CDR1 SEHNR, CDR2 FQNEAQ (reference sequence). After removal of 4 bases from V and 3 bases from J, the junction contained 5 bases not matched to a gene. The CDR3 covers 15 residues. Here the CDR3 reads CASSYRDRGYTEAFF. The CDR3, as DNA: TGTGCCAGCAGCTACCGGGACAGGGGATACACTGAAGCTTTCTTT.

The DNA of the CDR3 is TGTGCCAGCACCTCCCTCACAGATACGCAGTATTTT. Translated, it gives CASTSLTDTQYF. The chain recombines TRBV18 with TRBJ2-3; D not certain. This CDR3 region has 12 residues. Germline assignment: CDR1 KGHSH and CDR2 LQKENI. Trimming stripped 8 bases from V and 2 bases from J, with 8 bases between.

This rearrangement joins TRBV18 to TRBJ2-3; 7 bases are shared with TRBD1. Per the germline V gene, CDR1 is KGHSH and CDR2 is LQKENI. The CDR3 extends over 17 amino acids. V lost 0 bases to trimming and J lost 0 bases; unmatched junction nucleotides: 6. The CDR3 DNA reads TGTGCCAGCTCACCACCTGGCAGGGGGTCTAGCACAGATACGCAGTATTTT. Amino acids: CASSPPGRGSSTDTQYF.

The rearrangement joins TRBV18 to TRBJ2-5; a possible D gene is TRBD1 (7 bases). CDR3 length equals 14 residues. Per the germline V gene, CDR1 is KGHSH and CDR2 is LQKENI. Trimming left V 3 bases short and J 4 bases short, with 12 bases between. The CDR3 DNA reads as TGTGCCAGCTCACCTAACCAGGGGGGAGAGACCCAGTACTTC. The encoded protein is CASSPNQGGETQYF.

The V gene is TRBV14, the J gene TRBJ1-4, with D unclear. Looked up from germline, CDR1 is SGHDN and CDR2 is FVKESK. V lost 0 bases and J 14 bases, leaving 13 bases between the germline ends. This CDR3 contains 13 residues. CDR3 residues: CASSQETLIGLFF. The CDR3, as DNA: TGTGCCAGCAGCCAAGAAACACTCATAGGGCTGTTTTTT.

CDR3 DNA: TGTGCCAGTAGTCCTCTACGGGGGGTCAGCACAGATACGCAGTATTTT. Translating it yields CASSPLRGVSTDTQYF. This chain links TRBV19 with TRBJ2-3, with 7 bases aligning to TRBD2. The CDR3 length is 16 residues. The ends lost 5 bases at V and 0 bases at J; junction bases unmatched: 8. CDR1 is LNHDA, CDR2 SQIVND, per germline (reference sequence).

As DNA, the CDR3 is TGCGCCAGCAGCCCCTTGGATACCTACGAGCAGTACTTC. Its protein is CASSPLDTYEQYF. The chain carries TRBV5-1 and TRBJ2-7; D not certain. Germline assignment: CDR1 SGHRS and CDR2 YFSETQ. With 4 bases removed from V and 2 bases from J, the gap between germline ends came to 10 bases. CDR3 length equals 13 residues.

This clone was counted a few times. The V and J genes are TRBV4-3 and TRBJ2-1; D possibly corresponds to TRBD2 (6 bases). Looked up from germline, CDR1 is LGHNA and CDR2 is YSLEER. There are 13 residues in the CDR3. V was cut by 0 bases and J by 11 bases, with 11 bases left in between. The CDR3 here is CASSQDTGVKQFF. The CDR3 bases are TGCGCCAGCAGCCAAGATACGGGGGTAAAGCAGTTCTTC.

This rearrangement joins TRBV25-1 to TRBJ1-2, with 7 positions matching TRBD1. In germline, CDR1 is MGHDK, CDR2 SYGVNS. The CDR3 sequence is 14 residues long. Trimming removed 7 bases from V and 5 bases from J; junction bases left unmatched: 10. For the CDR3, the DNA is TGTGCCAGCACCTCCCGGGACAGTGTGTATGGCTACACCTTC. Amino acids: CASTSRDSVYGYTF.